The rows below give T cell receptor beta chains drawn from one sample of a study of early T cells in non-severe SARS-CoV-2 infection. TCRdb reprocessed the 5' RACE reads with MiXCR, giving one entry per CDR3 protein. The table has under 85,000 distinct CDR3 sequences, roughly 13% seen once; the top ten hold 1.1%. Material for sequencing was whole blood. The receptors originated from an adult who was a healthcare worker with PCR-confirmed SARS-CoV-2 infection or an uninfected control (not recorded which). Both conserved end residues are part of each CDR3. D genes are given only for firm matches. The size entry is marked missing in some rows and otherwise reads once, few, many or a size class.

j_call	v_call	clone_size	d_call	cdr3_nt	cdr3_aa
TRBJ2-2	TRBV7-6	many	NA	TGTGCCAGCAGGAGTGGGGAGCTGTTTTTT	CASRSGELFF
TRBJ2-7	TRBV30	few	NA	TGTGCCTGGAGTGTAATCTCCTACGAGCAGTACTTC	CAWSVISYEQYF
TRBJ2-3	TRBV20-1	many	NA	TGCAGTGCTAGAGATAGCCAGAGCGCATCAGATACGCAGTATTTT	CSARDSQSASDTQYF
TRBJ2-1	TRBV3-1	few	NA	TGTGCCAGCAGCCATTACCCCGATGAGCAGTTCTTC	CASSHYPDEQFF
TRBJ1-1	TRBV18	few	NA	TGTGCCAGCTCACCAAACAGGGACTCCGAAGCTTTCTTT	CASSPNRDSEAFF
TRBJ2-1	TRBV20-1	few	NA	TGCAGTGCCCTCCTATACCGGGCCGGGCCGCGACTTGAGCAGTTCTTC	CSALLYRAGPRLEQFF
TRBJ1-1	TRBV7-9	many	TRBD1	TGTGCCAGCAGCTCGGCAGGGGGCGAGACTGAAGCTTTCTTT	CASSSAGGETEAFF
TRBJ1-5	TRBV12-3/TRBV12-4	many	TRBD1	TGTGCCAGCAGTGGGACAGGGGGCGGTCAGCCCCAGCATTTT	CASSGTGGGQPQHF
TRBJ2-2	TRBV6-5	NA	NA	TGTGCCAGCAAGGCCCGCTTTCTGAGGGGGAACACCGGGGAGCTGTTTTTT	CASKARFLRGNTGELFF
TRBJ2-2	TRBV4-2	few	NA	TGTGCCAGCAGCCCGACGACCGGTACCGGGGAGCTGTTTTTT	CASSPTTGTGELFF
TRBJ2-1	TRBV7-9	few	NA	TGTGCCAGCAGCTTTCGGAATAATGAGCAGTTCTTC	CASSFRNNEQFF
TRBJ2-1	TRBV6-1	many	TRBD2	TGTGCCAGCAGCGCCCTGCGGGGGGCCTACAATGAGCAGTTCTTC	CASSALRGAYNEQFF
TRBJ1-1	TRBV5-1	many	NA	TGCGCCAGCAAGCAGGGCCCATCCTCTAGGGACACTGAAGCTTTCTTT	CASKQGPSSRDTEAFF
TRBJ1-2	TRBV9	many	TRBD1	TGTGCCAGCAGCCCCGAAGGGACAGTCTTCCATGGCTACACCTTC	CASSPEGTVFHGYTF
TRBJ1-1	TRBV6-2/TRBV6-3	few	TRBD1	TGTGCCAGCAGCTTCGGACAGGGCCTAAGAAGGACTGAAGCTTTCTTT	CASSFGQGLRRTEAFF
TRBJ2-6	TRBV5-1	many	NA	TGCGCCAGCAGCACCATCCAGGGGCCCGGGGCCAACGTCCTGACTTTC	CASSTIQGPGANVLTF
TRBJ2-3	TRBV27	few	NA	TGTGCCAGCAGTAAAATACAGGGTACGCAGTATTTT	CASSKIQGTQYF
TRBJ2-1	TRBV12-3/TRBV12-4	NA	TRBD2	TGTGCCAGCAGTTCTCTAGCGGGGTCCTACAATGAGCAGTTCTTC	CASSSLAGSYNEQFF
TRBJ2-1	TRBV3-1	many	TRBD1	TGTGCCAGCAGCCGGACAGGGGACAATGAGCAGTTCTTC	CASSRTGDNEQFF
TRBJ2-2	TRBV28	many	NA	TGTGCCAGCACCCCGATCGGAGCCTCGAACACCGGGGAGCTGTTTTTT	CASTPIGASNTGELFF
TRBJ2-5	TRBV11-2	NA	NA	TGTGCCAGCAGCTTATCGGACGGGACAGAGACCCAGTACTTC	CASSLSDGTETQYF
TRBJ2-1	TRBV7-9	few	NA	TGTGCCAGCAGCTCCGGGACTTTCGGGAGGTTCTTC	CASSSGTFGRFF
TRBJ1-1	TRBV11-2	NA	NA	TGTGCCAGCCCGGAGTTAATAGTTACTGAAGCTTTCTTT	CASPELIVTEAFF
TRBJ2-1	TRBV15	many	TRBD2	TGTGCCACCAGCAGAGGGCTAGCGGGAGGACAGTCCTACAATGAGCAGTTCTTC	CATSRGLAGGQSYNEQFF
TRBJ2-2	TRBV12-3/TRBV12-4	NA	NA	TGTGCCCAGGATCGGGCCGGGGAGCTGTTTTTT	CAQDRAGELFF
TRBJ2-3	TRBV28	many	NA	TGTGCCAGCAGTTTGCCCCAGGGGAAAAGGACAGATACGCAGTATTTT	CASSLPQGKRTDTQYF
TRBJ2-1	TRBV29-1	few	NA	TGCAGCTCCGTTTTCTGGCGGGGATACAATGAGCAGTTCTTC	CSSVFWRGYNEQFF
TRBJ1-1	TRBV2	many	TRBD1	TGTGCCAGCAGTGATGCAGGGGGCGACACTGAAGCTTTCTTT	CASSDAGGDTEAFF
TRBJ2-4	TRBV11-2	many	NA	TGTGCCAGCAGCCCCATTAGCTTAGCCAAAAACATTCAGTACTTC	CASSPISLAKNIQYF
TRBJ2-3	TRBV6-5	NA	TRBD1	TGTGCCAGCAGGCTGACAGGGTCAAACACAGATACGCAGTATTTT	CASRLTGSNTDTQYF
TRBJ2-2	TRBV27	NA	NA	TGTGCCAGCAGTTTACGGGGGAGTGGTACCGGGGAGCTGTTTTTT	CASSLRGSGTGELFF
TRBJ2-7	TRBV29-1	few	NA	TGCAGCGTTGAGCGCTACCTGAGCGGACTCTCCTACGAGCAGTACTTC	CSVERYLSGLSYEQYF
TRBJ1-4	TRBV18	many	TRBD1	TGTGCCAGCTCACCACCCAGACAGGGTAATGAAAAACTGTTTTTT	CASSPPRQGNEKLFF